The 11 T cell receptor beta chains given below trace back to one sample, sequenced in a study of blood T cells in healthy people across ages. Through a sample-barcoded 5' primer and a J-beta primer mix, a second PCR was run for roughly 7 to 11 cycles. TCRdb itself ran the 5' RACE reads through MiXCR, one entry per CDR3 protein. The sample has 1.4 million to 1.5 million distinct CDR3 sequences, about 43% seen once. The sequencing input was blood. The receptors come from a young woman in good health.

The chain combines TRBV12-3 or TRBV12-4 with TRBJ1-2, with 7 bases aligning to TRBD1. The V and J ends lost 5 bases and 2 bases, in that order; junction bases with no gene match: 5. This CDR3 is built from 14 residues. CDR3 in amino acids: CASSGDRTNYGYTF. The CDR3 DNA is TGTGCCAGCAGTGGGGACAGAACAAACTATGGCTACACCTTC.

This clonotype showed up just a few times. V usage is TRBV29-1 and J usage is TRBJ2-1, with a tentative D call TRBD2 (5 bases). CDR3 length: 14 residues. V shed 3 bases and J shed 5 bases, with 14 bases lying between them. Germline V gene sequence: CDR1 SQVTM, CDR2 ANQGSEA. CDR3 sequence (DNA): TGCAGCGTTGATTCGTTAGCGTGGGACAATGAGCAGTTCTTC. Protein sequence: CSVDSLAWDNEQFF.

V usage is TRBV14 and J usage is TRBJ1-2; TRBD1 matches 8 bases. Germline lookup yields CDR1 SGHDN and CDR2 FVKESK. The CDR3 has 14 amino acids. Trimming took 4 bases from V and 4 from J; bases not matched to a gene: 5. CDR3 region: CASSRITGGYGYTF. In DNA form, the CDR3 reads TGTGCCAGCAGCCGGATAACAGGGGGCTATGGCTACACCTTC. Based on the CDR3 plus reference TRBV14 and TRBJ1-2, the full variable domain is EAGVTQFPSHSVIEKGQTVTLRCDPISGHDNLYWYRRVMGKEIKFLLHFVKESKQDESGMPNNRFLAERTGGTYSTLKVQPAELEDSGVYFCASSRITGGYGYTFGSGTRLTVV.

This clonotype was counted between two and nine times. The V call is TRBV12-3 or TRBV12-4, the J call TRBJ2-3; 8 nucleotides match TRBD1. The junction had 18 bases not matched to a gene; V was cut back by 6 bases and J by 1 base. The CDR3 consists of 19 residues. Written as DNA, the CDR3 is TGTGCCAGCAGACCCGATACTACAGGGGGAACGGGCCGCACAGATACGCAGTATTTT. It is translated as CASRPDTTGGTGRTDTQYF.

This clonotype was recorded a few times. The rearrangement uses TRBV6-6 and TRBJ2-1, with 7 positions matching TRBD2. The CDR3 spans 16 residues. V gave up 2 bases and J gave up 5 bases; unmatched junction bases: 9. The germline V gene encodes CDR1 MNHNY and CDR2 SVGAGI (reference sequence). The CDR3 loop is CASSYASRGGNNEQFF. Written as DNA, the CDR3 is TGTGCCAGCAGTTACGCCTCACGGGGAGGGAACAATGAGCAGTTCTTC.

Concerning this clonotype: A much larger clonotype is one base distant, so this may be a read error. The J gene is TRBJ2-5, the V gene TRBV4-1, with D perhaps TRBD1 (6 bases). The germline V gene encodes CDR1 MGHRA and CDR2 YSYEKL. This CDR3 has 12 amino acids. V was pared by 2 bases and J by 11 bases, with 12 bases between. In DNA form, the CDR3 reads TGCGCCAGCAGCCAATTGGGGGCAGTGCAGTACTTC. As protein: CASSQLGAVQYF.

The V and J genes are TRBV12-3 or TRBV12-4 and TRBJ2-1; a possible D gene is TRBD1 (5 bases). There are 15 residues in the CDR3. Trimming shortened V by 4 bases and J by 15 bases, and 25 bases separated the two germline ends. The CDR3 DNA follows: TGTGCCAGCAGTTCGACGACCCACAGGCGGTCAGATGGGTTCTTC. It translates to CASSSTTHRRSDGFF.

The J gene is TRBJ1-5, the V gene TRBV2, with D maybe TRBD1 (5 bases). In germline, CDR1 is SNHLY, CDR2 FYNNEI. The CDR3 loop spans 12 amino acids. The V gene lost 6 bases and the J gene lost 9 bases, with 12 bases spanning the gap. The CDR3: CASSLRVVPQHF. The CDR3 coding sequence is TGTGCCAGCAGCCTCAGGGTTGTGCCCCAGCATTTT.

The chain employs TRBV2 and TRBJ2-7, with D possibly matching TRBD1 (6 bases). The length of the CDR3 is 14 residues. Trimming cost V 6 bases and J 5 bases, with 17 bases left between them. CDR1 is SNHLY and CDR2 is FYNNEI in the germline V gene. This chain's CDR3 is CASSVAGERDEQYF. CDR3 sequence (DNA): TGTGCCAGCAGCGTCGCAGGGGAAAGGGACGAGCAGTACTTC.

A few counts support this clonotype. This chain joins TRBV5-1 and TRBJ2-1; TRBD2 agrees at 11 bases. The CDR3 is 18 residues long. V was pared by 5 bases and J by 6 bases, with 16 bases of the junction left unmatched. Germline V gene data show CDR1 as SGHRS and CDR2 as YFSETQ. CDR3: CASRVGMGLAVESNEQFF. DNA of the CDR3: TGCGCCAGCAGGGTTGGGATGGGACTAGCGGTTGAATCCAATGAGCAGTTCTTC.

This clonotype was observed a few times. J is TRBJ2-5 and V is TRBV7-9; the D is unclear. This CDR3 has 14 residues. Germline loops: CDR1 SEHNR, CDR2 FQNEAQ (reference sequence). Trimming stripped 5 bases from V and 3 bases from J, with 13 bases between. CDR3 DNA: TGTGCCAGCAGCCGGACGGCAGGCGAAGAGACCCAGTACTTC. As protein: CASSRTAGEETQYF.